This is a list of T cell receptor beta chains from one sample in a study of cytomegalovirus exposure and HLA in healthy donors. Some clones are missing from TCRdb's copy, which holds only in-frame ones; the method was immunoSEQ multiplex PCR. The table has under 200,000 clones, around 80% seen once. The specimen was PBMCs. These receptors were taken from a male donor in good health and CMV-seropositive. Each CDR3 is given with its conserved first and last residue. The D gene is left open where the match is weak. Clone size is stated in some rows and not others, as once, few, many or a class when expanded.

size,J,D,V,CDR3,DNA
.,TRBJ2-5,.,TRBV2,CASHRDWGETQYF,TGTGCCAGCCACCGGGACTGGGGGGAGACCCAGTACTTC
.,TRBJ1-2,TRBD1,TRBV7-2,CASSLDTRTGDSGYTF,TGTGCCAGCAGCTTAGATACGAGGACAGGCGATTCTGGCTACACCTTC
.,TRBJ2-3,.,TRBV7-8,CASRTDTTDTQYF,TGTGCCAGCAGGACGGACACGACAGATACGCAGTATTTT
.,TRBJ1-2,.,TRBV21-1,CASSKWGQGYYGYTF,TGTGCCAGCAGCAAATGGGGACAGGGATACTATGGCTACACCTTC
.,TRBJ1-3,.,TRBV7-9,CASSYDGYSGNTIYF,TGTGCCAGCAGCTACGACGGGTACTCTGGAAACACCATATATTTT
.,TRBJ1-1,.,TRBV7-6,CASSIKRDWNTEAFF,TGTGCCAGCAGCATAAAAAGGGACTGGAACACTGAAGCTTTCTTT
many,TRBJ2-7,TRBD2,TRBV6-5,CASSYTGAGVYEQYF,TGTGCCAGCAGTTACACGGGAGCGGGGGTCTACGAGCAGTACTTC
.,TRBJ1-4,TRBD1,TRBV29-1,CSGGQGVGEKLFF,TGCAGCGGTGGACAGGGGGTGGGTGAAAAACTGTTTTTT
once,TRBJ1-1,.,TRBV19,CASSGAYTEAFF,TGTGCCAGTAGTGGAGCCTACACTGAAGCTTTCTTT
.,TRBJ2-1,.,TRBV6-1,CASSPKYNEQFF,TGTGCCAGCAGCCCCAAATACAATGAGCAGTTCTTC
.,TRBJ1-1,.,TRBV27,CASAPWGRDTEAFF,TGTGCCAGCGCTCCTTGGGGCAGGGACACTGAAGCTTTCTTT
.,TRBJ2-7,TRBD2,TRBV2,CASRRGPTAGDYEQYF,TGTGCCAGCAGGAGGGGCCCGACGGCGGGAGATTACGAGCAGTACTTC
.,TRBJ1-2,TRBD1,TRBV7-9,CASRTDRGRPNYGYTF,TGTGCCAGCAGAACTGACAGGGGGCGACCTAACTATGGCTACACCTTC
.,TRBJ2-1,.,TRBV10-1,CASSVEGKGHNEQFF,TGCGCCAGCAGTGTTGAGGGTAAAGGACACAATGAGCAGTTCTTC
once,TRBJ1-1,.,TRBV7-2,CASSTDSLSTEAFF,TGTGCCAGCAGCACTGACAGTCTGAGCACTGAAGCTTTCTTT
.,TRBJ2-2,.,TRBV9,CASSVGRGRDTGELFF,TGTGCCAGCAGCGTAGGACGGGGAAGGGACACCGGGGAGCTGTTTTTT
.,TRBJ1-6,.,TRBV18,CASSPLLARQGNSPLHF,TGTGCCAGCTCACCTTTACTAGCTCGGCAGGGAAATTCACCCCTCCACTTT
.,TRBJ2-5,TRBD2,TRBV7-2,CASSPGGGQETQYF,TGTGCCAGCAGCCCCGGGGGGGGCCAAGAGACCCAGTACTTC
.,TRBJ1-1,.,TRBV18,CATFDRQNTEAFF,TGTGCCACCTTTGACAGGCAGAACACTGAAGCTTTCTTT
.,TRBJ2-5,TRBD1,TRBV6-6,CASRPGDRAGETQYF,TGTGCCAGCAGACCCGGTGACAGGGCTGGGGAGACCCAGTACTTC
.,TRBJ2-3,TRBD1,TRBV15,CATSRGGQNTDTQYF,TGTGCCACCAGCAGAGGGGGACAGAACACAGATACGCAGTATTTT
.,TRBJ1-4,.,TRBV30,CAWTGALNEKLFF,TGTGCCTGGACAGGGGCCCTTAATGAAAAACTGTTTTTT
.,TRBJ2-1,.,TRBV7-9,CASSSGYSNNEQFF,TGTGCCAGCAGCTCCGGTTACAGTAACAATGAGCAGTTCTTC
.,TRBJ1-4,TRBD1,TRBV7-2,CASSLWTGNEKLFF,TGTGCCAGCAGCTTATGGACAGGGAATGAAAAACTGTTTTTT
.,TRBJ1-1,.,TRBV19,CASSQGEAFF,TGTGCCAGTAGTCAGGGCGAAGCTTTCTTT
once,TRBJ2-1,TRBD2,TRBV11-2,CASSLVIAGGSYNEQFF,TGTGCCAGCAGCTTAGTTATTGCGGGAGGGTCCTACAATGAGCAGTTCTTC
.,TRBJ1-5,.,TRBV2,CASRPTSGPQHF,TGTGCCAGCAGACCCACTTCGGGGCCCCAGCATTTT
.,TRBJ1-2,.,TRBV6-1,CASSETGYGYTF,TGTGCCAGCAGTGAAACGGGTTATGGCTACACCTTC
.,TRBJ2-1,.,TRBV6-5,CASSYGPEQFF,TGTGCCAGCAGTTACGGCCCTGAGCAGTTCTTC
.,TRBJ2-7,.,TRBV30,CACTQSSVSNEQYF,TGTGCCTGTACCCAGTCGTCCGTGTCCAACGAGCAGTACTTC
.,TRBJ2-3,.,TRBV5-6,CASSLAPGLSTDTQYF,TGTGCCAGCAGCTTGGCCCCAGGGCTCAGCACAGATACGCAGTATTTT
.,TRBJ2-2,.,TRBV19,CASRLQGSGELFF,TGTGCGAGTAGGCTACAGGGTTCCGGGGAGCTGTTTTTT
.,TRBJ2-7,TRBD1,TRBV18,CASSLGDSIYEQYF,TGTGCCAGCTCACTGGGGGACAGTATCTACGAGCAGTACTTC
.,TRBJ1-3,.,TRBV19,CASNQGTGNTIYF,TGTGCCAGTAACCAGGGAACTGGAAACACCATATATTTT
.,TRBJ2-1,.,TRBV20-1,CSARWREQFF,TGCAGTGCCAGATGGAGGGAGCAGTTCTTC
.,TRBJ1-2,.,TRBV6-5,CASSLRGENGYTF,TGTGCCAGCAGTTTGCGGGGGGAAAATGGCTACACCTTC
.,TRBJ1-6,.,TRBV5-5,CASSIRSSYNSPLHF,TGTGCCAGCAGCATTAGGAGCTCCTATAATTCACCCCTCCACTTT
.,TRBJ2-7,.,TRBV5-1,CASSLDREVYEQYF,TGCGCCAGCAGCTTGGACAGGGAAGTCTACGAGCAGTACTTC
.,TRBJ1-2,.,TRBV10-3,CAISESRMNYGYTF,TGTGCCATCAGTGAGTCGCGAATGAACTATGGCTACACCTTC
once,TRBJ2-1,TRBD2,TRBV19,CASSIGGGGRLNEQFF,TGTGCCAGTAGTATAGGGGGGGGAGGCCGTCTCAATGAGCAGTTCTTC
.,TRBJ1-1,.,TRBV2,CASSTTGATEAFF,TGTGCCAGCAGTACGACAGGAGCGACTGAAGCTTTCTTT